Listed below are T cell receptor beta chains from one sample, sequenced in a study of blood T cell repertoires in COVID-19. The protocol was immunoSEQ multiplex PCR, while the TCRdb copy is restricted to in-frame clones and leaves out a portion. The sample includes 200,000 to 250,000 clones, more than 75% of them seen just once. Sequencing was performed on peripheral blood. All receptors derive from a woman of 80 years or more with COVID-19, enrolled during active disease. CDR3s include the opening cysteine and the closing phenylalanine or tryptophan. A D gene is named only where the DNA matches it firmly. Not all rows give a size; the values are once, few, many and, for expanded clones, a class.

abundance: few; d_gene: TRBD2; v_gene: TRBV3-1/TRBV3-2; j_gene: TRBJ2-4; CDR3aa: CASSQPSPGTTGIQYF; CDR3nt: TGTGCCAGCAGCCAACCAAGCCCCGGGACTACGGGCATTCAGTACTTC
abundance: -; d_gene: TRBD2; v_gene: TRBV5-1; j_gene: TRBJ2-3; CDR3aa: CASSFGERERTDTQYF; CDR3nt: TGCGCCAGCAGCTTTGGAGAGCGGGAGAGGACAGATACGCAGTATTTT
abundance: -; d_gene: -; v_gene: TRBV18; j_gene: TRBJ1-2; CDR3aa: CASSPLGQGYTNYGYTF; CDR3nt: TGTGCCAGCTCACCACTCGGGCAGGGGTACACTAACTATGGCTACACCTTC
abundance: -; d_gene: -; v_gene: TRBV2; j_gene: TRBJ2-2; CDR3aa: CASSRELGELFF; CDR3nt: TGTGCCAGCAGTAGAGAGCTCGGGGAGCTGTTTTTT
abundance: -; d_gene: -; v_gene: TRBV12-5; j_gene: TRBJ2-7; CDR3aa: CASGLARVLSYEQYF; CDR3nt: TGTGCTAGTGGTTTGGCTCGGGTCCTCTCTTACGAGCAGTACTTC
abundance: -; d_gene: -; v_gene: TRBV18; j_gene: TRBJ1-1; CDR3aa: CASSTLDRTEAFF; CDR3nt: TGTGCCAGCTCTACCCTCGACAGGACTGAAGCTTTCTTT
abundance: -; d_gene: -; v_gene: TRBV28; j_gene: TRBJ1-2; CDR3aa: CASSYQGFRNGYTF; CDR3nt: TGTGCCAGCAGTTATCAGGGCTTTCGTAATGGCTACACCTTC
abundance: -; d_gene: -; v_gene: TRBV7-9; j_gene: TRBJ1-4; CDR3aa: CASSFDSGTSEKLFF; CDR3nt: TGTGCCAGCAGCTTCGACTCCGGGACATCTGAAAAACTGTTTTTT
abundance: -; d_gene: TRBD1; v_gene: TRBV5-1; j_gene: TRBJ1-1; CDR3aa: CASSLGGQKNTEAFF; CDR3nt: TGCGCCAGCAGCTTGGGGGGACAGAAGAACACTGAAGCTTTCTTT
abundance: -; d_gene: -; v_gene: TRBV19; j_gene: TRBJ2-2; CDR3aa: CASRPRTGELFF; CDR3nt: TGTGCCAGTCGTCCGAGGACCGGGGAGCTGTTTTTT
abundance: -; d_gene: -; v_gene: TRBV28; j_gene: TRBJ1-5; CDR3aa: CASKTTGYSNQPQHF; CDR3nt: TGTGCCAGCAAGACGACAGGATATAGCAATCAGCCCCAGCATTTT
abundance: -; d_gene: TRBD1; v_gene: TRBV7-8; j_gene: TRBJ1-5; CDR3aa: CASSLGTGGPNQPQHF; CDR3nt: TGTGCCAGCAGCTTGGGGACAGGGGGTCCCAATCAGCCCCAGCATTTT
abundance: -; d_gene: -; v_gene: TRBV12-3/TRBV12-4; j_gene: TRBJ2-2; CDR3aa: CASSLGTGELFF; CDR3nt: TGTGCCAGCAGTTTAGGGACAGGGGAGCTGTTTTTT
abundance: once; d_gene: TRBD2; v_gene: TRBV5-1; j_gene: TRBJ2-7; CDR3aa: CASGQTAGAYEQYF; CDR3nt: TGCGCCAGCGGCCAAACAGCGGGGGCCTACGAGCAGTACTTC
abundance: few; d_gene: -; v_gene: TRBV7-2; j_gene: TRBJ1-4; CDR3aa: CASSPSGTTNEKLFF; CDR3nt: TGTGCCAGCAGCCCATCAGGGACAACTAATGAAAAACTGTTTTTT
abundance: -; d_gene: TRBD2; v_gene: TRBV30; j_gene: TRBJ2-1; CDR3aa: CAWRSAGVHNEQFF; CDR3nt: TGTGCCTGGAGATCAGCGGGAGTACACAATGAGCAGTTCTTC
abundance: -; d_gene: TRBD1; v_gene: TRBV5-4; j_gene: TRBJ2-2; CDR3aa: CASSLVGDRGRAGELFF; CDR3nt: TGTGCCAGCAGCTTGGTGGGGGACAGGGGAAGGGCCGGGGAGCTGTTTTTT
abundance: -; d_gene: -; v_gene: TRBV6-4; j_gene: TRBJ2-1; CDR3aa: CASSPLPKAEAYNEQFF; CDR3nt: TGTGCCAGCAGTCCATTACCTAAAGCGGAGGCTTACAATGAGCAGTTCTTC
abundance: -; d_gene: TRBD1; v_gene: TRBV29-1; j_gene: TRBJ1-1; CDR3aa: CSVSDRGNTEAFF; CDR3nt: TGCAGCGTTTCCGACAGGGGGAACACTGAAGCTTTCTTT
abundance: few; d_gene: -; v_gene: TRBV7-9; j_gene: TRBJ1-2; CDR3aa: CASSRPKDPQGTF; CDR3nt: TGTGCCAGCAGCCGGCCTAAGGACCCTCAGGGGACCTTC
abundance: -; d_gene: -; v_gene: TRBV30; j_gene: TRBJ1-5; CDR3aa: CAWRAGFDQPQHF; CDR3nt: TGTGCCTGGAGGGCGGGGTTCGATCAGCCCCAGCATTTT
abundance: once; d_gene: -; v_gene: TRBV12-3/TRBV12-4; j_gene: TRBJ1-1; CDR3aa: CASSAREDTEAFF; CDR3nt: TGTGCCAGCAGCGCGAGGGAAGACACTGAAGCTTTCTTT
abundance: -; d_gene: -; v_gene: TRBV25-1; j_gene: TRBJ1-4; CDR3aa: CASSRNEGLEKLFF; CDR3nt: TGTGCCAGCAGTAGAAATGAGGGTCTTGAAAAACTGTTTTTT
abundance: -; d_gene: -; v_gene: TRBV7-8; j_gene: TRBJ1-5; CDR3aa: CASSPNRANQPQHF; CDR3nt: TGTGCCAGCAGCCCAAACAGGGCCAATCAGCCCCAGCATTTT
abundance: -; d_gene: -; v_gene: TRBV30; j_gene: TRBJ1-5; CDR3aa: CAWSRWRDQPQHF; CDR3nt: TGTGCCTGGAGTCGCTGGAGGGATCAGCCCCAGCATTTT
abundance: -; d_gene: -; v_gene: TRBV2; j_gene: TRBJ1-2; CDR3aa: CASRLDNLNLYGYTF; CDR3nt: TGTGCCAGCAGATTGGACAACTTAAACCTTTATGGCTACACCTTC
abundance: once; d_gene: -; v_gene: TRBV5-1; j_gene: TRBJ2-5; CDR3aa: CASSLDGRVETQYF; CDR3nt: TGCGCCAGCAGCTTGGACGGCAGGGTTGAGACCCAGTACTTC
abundance: -; d_gene: -; v_gene: TRBV6-2/TRBV6-3; j_gene: TRBJ2-7; CDR3aa: CASSYTAYEQYF; CDR3nt: TGTGCCAGCAGTTACACAGCCTACGAGCAGTACTTC
abundance: once; d_gene: -; v_gene: TRBV5-1; j_gene: TRBJ1-2; CDR3aa: CASSPEGGRHYGYTF; CDR3nt: TGCGCCAGCAGCCCCGAAGGGGGACGGCACTATGGCTACACCTTC
abundance: -; d_gene: -; v_gene: TRBV18; j_gene: TRBJ1-1; CDR3aa: CASLPGPRGTEAFF; CDR3nt: TGTGCCAGCTTACCGGGTCCCCGGGGCACTGAAGCTTTCTTT
abundance: -; d_gene: -; v_gene: TRBV6-1; j_gene: TRBJ2-3; CDR3aa: CASSGRGWLGTDTQYF; CDR3nt: TGTGCCAGCAGTGGGCGAGGTTGGTTGGGCACAGATACGCAGTATTTT
abundance: -; d_gene: TRBD1; v_gene: TRBV28; j_gene: TRBJ1-2; CDR3aa: CASSSLGQGGLGYTF; CDR3nt: TGTGCCAGCAGTTCCCTCGGACAGGGGGGATTAGGCTACACCTTC
abundance: -; d_gene: -; v_gene: TRBV18; j_gene: TRBJ2-4; CDR3aa: CASSPNLQLAKNIQYF; CDR3nt: TGTGCCAGCTCACCAAATCTACAGCTAGCCAAAAACATTCAGTACTTC
abundance: -; d_gene: -; v_gene: TRBV7-3; j_gene: TRBJ1-3; CDR3aa: CASSLDPGAGNTIYF; CDR3nt: TGTGCCAGCAGCTTAGACCCAGGGGCTGGAAACACCATATATTTT
abundance: -; d_gene: -; v_gene: TRBV11-2; j_gene: TRBJ1-1; CDR3aa: CASSLGRLGSEAFF; CDR3nt: TGTGCCAGCAGCTTAGGTCGGTTAGGGAGCGAAGCTTTCTTT
abundance: few; d_gene: -; v_gene: TRBV3-1/TRBV3-2; j_gene: TRBJ1-5; CDR3aa: CASSQGTGFGSNQPQHF; CDR3nt: TGTGCCAGCAGCCAAGGTACAGGGTTTGGGAGCAATCAGCCCCAGCATTTT
abundance: -; d_gene: -; v_gene: TRBV7-2; j_gene: TRBJ2-3; CDR3aa: CASSPFSTDTQYF; CDR3nt: TGTGCCAGCAGCCCCTTTTCCACAGATACGCAGTATTTT
abundance: few; d_gene: TRBD1; v_gene: TRBV13; j_gene: TRBJ1-4; CDR3aa: CASSSRRDREKLFF; CDR3nt: TGTGCCAGCAGCTCCCGCCGGGACAGGGAAAAACTGTTTTTT
abundance: -; d_gene: -; v_gene: TRBV18; j_gene: TRBJ2-2; CDR3aa: CASSPGSKNTGELFF; CDR3nt: TGTGCCAGCTCACCAGGCTCAAAAAACACCGGGGAGCTGTTTTTT
abundance: few; d_gene: TRBD1; v_gene: TRBV7-9; j_gene: TRBJ1-3; CDR3aa: CASSTRQGNTIYF; CDR3nt: TGTGCCAGCAGCACCCGACAGGGGAACACCATATATTTT
abundance: -; d_gene: -; v_gene: TRBV11-2; j_gene: TRBJ2-7; CDR3aa: CASSLEPGQSYEQYF; CDR3nt: TGTGCCAGCAGCTTAGAGCCGGGACAATCCTACGAGCAGTACTTC
abundance: -; d_gene: -; v_gene: TRBV18; j_gene: TRBJ2-1; CDR3aa: CASSSSVYNEQFF; CDR3nt: TGTGCCAGCTCATCCTCAGTCTACAATGAGCAGTTCTTC
abundance: -; d_gene: -; v_gene: TRBV7-2; j_gene: TRBJ2-3; CDR3aa: CASSFSQLVIADTQYF; CDR3nt: TGTGCCAGCAGCTTCTCCCAACTAGTCATCGCAGATACGCAGTATTTT
abundance: few; d_gene: -; v_gene: TRBV2; j_gene: TRBJ1-5; CDR3aa: CASTGQPPWPQHF; CDR3nt: TGTGCCAGCACCGGACAGCCTCCATGGCCCCAGCATTTT
abundance: few; d_gene: TRBD1; v_gene: TRBV29-1; j_gene: TRBJ1-2; CDR3aa: CSVGSEGRGLRTNYGYTF; CDR3nt: TGCAGCGTTGGGTCGGAGGGCAGGGGGTTACGAACCAACTATGGCTACACCTTC
abundance: -; d_gene: TRBD2; v_gene: TRBV19; j_gene: TRBJ2-1; CDR3aa: CASSMAGGHEQFF; CDR3nt: TGTGCCAGTAGTATGGCGGGGGGCCATGAGCAGTTCTTC
abundance: -; d_gene: TRBD1; v_gene: TRBV5-4; j_gene: TRBJ2-5; CDR3aa: CASSPSRTGLLGTQYF; CDR3nt: TGTGCCAGCAGCCCCTCCCGGACAGGACTCCTGGGGACCCAGTACTTC
abundance: -; d_gene: -; v_gene: TRBV29-1; j_gene: TRBJ1-5; CDR3aa: CSVASGNQPQHF; CDR3nt: TGCAGCGTTGCGTCGGGAAATCAGCCCCAGCATTTT
abundance: -; d_gene: TRBD2; v_gene: TRBV7-3; j_gene: TRBJ2-1; CDR3aa: CASSSQAASGSLTDEQFF; CDR3nt: TGTGCCAGCAGCTCCCAAGCGGCTAGCGGGAGTTTAACGGATGAGCAGTTCTTC
abundance: many; d_gene: TRBD1; v_gene: TRBV6-6; j_gene: TRBJ1-6; CDR3aa: CASSRGTGDTAGSPLHF; CDR3nt: TGTGCCAGCAGCCGAGGGACAGGGGACACTGCCGGATCACCCCTCCACTTT
abundance: -; d_gene: TRBD1; v_gene: TRBV3-1/TRBV3-2; j_gene: TRBJ2-5; CDR3aa: CASSQDGDRGRETQYF; CDR3nt: TGTGCCAGCAGCCAAGATGGGGACAGGGGGCGAGAGACCCAGTACTTC
abundance: -; d_gene: TRBD1; v_gene: TRBV5-8; j_gene: TRBJ1-5; CDR3aa: CASSLEGTASLGQPQHF; CDR3nt: TGTGCCAGCAGCTTGGAAGGGACAGCCTCATTGGGTCAGCCCCAGCATTTT
abundance: once; d_gene: TRBD1; v_gene: TRBV27; j_gene: TRBJ1-6; CDR3aa: CASRPIQGSKSYNSPLHF; CDR3nt: TGTGCCAGCCGCCCCATACAGGGGAGTAAATCCTATAATTCACCCCTCCACTTT
abundance: -; d_gene: -; v_gene: TRBV11-2; j_gene: TRBJ1-1; CDR3aa: CASSLEWETEAFF; CDR3nt: TGTGCCAGCAGCTTAGAGTGGGAGACTGAAGCTTTCTTT
abundance: -; d_gene: TRBD2; v_gene: TRBV6-5; j_gene: TRBJ2-7; CDR3aa: CASSWGRGGSYEQYF; CDR3nt: TGTGCCAGCAGTTGGGGTCGGGGGGGCTCCTACGAGCAGTACTTC
abundance: -; d_gene: TRBD1; v_gene: TRBV30; j_gene: TRBJ1-6; CDR3aa: CAWSAAGTVGTNSPLHF; CDR3nt: TGTGCCTGGAGTGCTGCCGGGACAGTGGGGACCAATTCACCCCTCCACTTT
abundance: -; d_gene: -; v_gene: TRBV14; j_gene: TRBJ2-3; CDR3aa: CASSQGGAGTDTQYF; CDR3nt: TGTGCCAGCAGCCAAGGAGGGGCGGGGACAGATACGCAGTATTTT